This T cell receptor (beta chain) was sequenced for a study of blood T cell repertoires in COVID-19. Study-level background: The origin of the acute and convalescent COVID-19 samples was the United States, Italy and Spain. PBMCs, B-cell-depleted T cells, or T cells provided the cDNA or gDNA that made up the material.

Data came from immunoSEQ multiplex PCR; TCRdb stores just in-frame clones and leaves some out. The profile shows fewer than 180,000 clones, about four fifths of them singletons. V shed 3 bases, J shed 7 bases, and the junction held 15 bases outside the gene matches. Germline V gene lookup returns CDR1 MDHEN and CDR2 SYDVKM. This CDR3 comprises 17 residues. Sequencing used peripheral blood. This receptor was identified in a man between 65 and 79 years old with acute or convalescent COVID-19. The chain links TRBV28 to TRBJ2-7, with 10 bases matching TRBD2. CDR3 region: CASSLGGSGRGSREQYF. The CDR3 nucleotides are TGTGCCAGCAGTTTGGGTGGAAGCGGGAGGGGTTCTCGAGAGCAGTACTTC. Full variable domain (outside the CDR3, taken from reference TRBV28 and TRBJ2-7): DVKVTQSSRYLVKRTGEKVFLECVQDMDHENMFWYRQDPGLGLRLIYFSYDVKMKEKGDIPEGYSVSREKKERFSLILESASTNQTSMYLCASSLGGSGRGSREQYFGPGTRLTVT.